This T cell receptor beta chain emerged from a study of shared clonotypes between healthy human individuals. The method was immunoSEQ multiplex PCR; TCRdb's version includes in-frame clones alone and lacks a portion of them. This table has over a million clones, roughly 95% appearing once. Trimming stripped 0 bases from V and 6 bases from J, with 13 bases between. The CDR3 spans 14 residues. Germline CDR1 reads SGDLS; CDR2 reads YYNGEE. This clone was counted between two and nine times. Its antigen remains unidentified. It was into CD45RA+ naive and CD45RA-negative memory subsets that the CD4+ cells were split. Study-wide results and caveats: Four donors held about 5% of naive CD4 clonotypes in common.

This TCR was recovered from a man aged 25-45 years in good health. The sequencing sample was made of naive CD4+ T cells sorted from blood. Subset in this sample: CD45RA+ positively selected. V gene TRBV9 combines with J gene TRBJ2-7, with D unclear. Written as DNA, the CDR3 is TGTGCCAGCAGCGTAGAGCACAGTCTAGGCGAGCAGTACTTC. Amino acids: CASSVEHSLGEQYF.